The source of this TCR beta chain is a study of response to subunit inactivated influenza vaccine. One entry per CDR3 protein results from TCRdb running MiXCR on the RT-PCR reads. Of 150,000 to 200,000 distinct CDR3 sequences listed, approximately 12% are singletons. This CDR3 is built from 15 residues. CDR1 and CDR2 (germline): MNHNS, SASEGT. J gave up 8 bases and V 2 bases, and 6 bases lay outside the gene matches. The same specimen was also included in a second study, on T cells expressing NK-cell markers. That work adds: Template switching by 5'RACE with UMIs generated the TCR beta cDNA. HCMV seropositivity marked most of the eight sequenced donors; one was seronegative.

The sequence was collected from a man aged 50 to 60 who received an inactivated influenza vaccine. The chain carries TRBV6-1 and TRBJ2-1, with 10 bases aligning to TRBD2. This sample comprised CD8+ T cells sorted from PBMCs, obtained 11 to 12 days after vaccination. CDR3 region: CASSELASGSYEQFF. CDR3 bases: TGTGCCAGCAGTGAACTGGCTAGCGGGAGCTATGAGCAGTTCTTC.